This T cell receptor beta chain came from a study of cytomegalovirus exposure and HLA in healthy donors. PCR was performed using 60 Vbeta and 13 Jbeta primers. This table comes from immunoSEQ multiplex PCR, and its TCRdb copy is limited to in-frame clones, with some not included. The table shows around 150,000 clones, with 60% to 85% occurring only once. With 4 bases removed from V and 4 bases from J, the gap between germline ends came to 7 bases. CDR1 is MGHRA and CDR2 is YSYEKL in the germline V gene. The CDR3 runs to 12 residues. The source is a woman aged 40 to 49 in good health and CMV-seronegative. The V call is TRBV4-1, the J call TRBJ1-2; D gene uncertain. The sequenced sample consisted of PBMCs. The DNA of the CDR3 is TGCGCCAGCAGCCGCAACAGCTATGGCTACACCTTC. This sequence encodes CASSRNSYGYTF.